This T cell receptor (beta chain) is drawn from a study of T cells after yellow fever vaccination. Using its own MiXCR run on the 5' RACE reads, TCRdb lists one record per CDR3 protein. The table records around 68,000 distinct CDR3 sequences, approximately 7.3% of them present only once. Findings and caveats of the study: In post-booster samples, most primary-vaccination clones reappeared (approximately 97% CD4, 70% to 90% CD8). The secondary response was weaker but peaked faster, day 5 versus 15.

This clonotype was detected many times. As yet, its antigen is unknown. This CDR3 contains 16 residues. The germline CDR1 and CDR2 sequences are LGHNT and FRNRAP. V lost 6 bases to trimming and J lost 6 bases; unmatched junction nucleotides: 12. The sample consisted of CD8+ T cells sorted from PBMCs, taken roughly 10 days after the first yellow fever vaccination. V is TRBV12-5 and J is TRBJ2-1; TRBD1 aligns across 9 bases. The receptor's source is a man younger than 30 who received the YFV17D yellow fever vaccine. CDR3 nucleotides: TGTGCTAGTGGCCCGGGACAGGGTCTTTTGGGCAATGAGCAGTTCTTC. Its translation is CASGPGQGLLGNEQFF.